This TCR beta chain was recorded in a study of blood T cell repertoires in COVID-19. Profiling relied on immunoSEQ multiplex PCR, and the TCRdb table lists in-frame clones only, not all of them. Found here are roughly 75,000 clones, around two thirds of them singletons; the top ten hold 2% to 3%. The sample taken for sequencing was peripheral blood. The TCR sequence derives from a human donor with acute or convalescent COVID-19. The donor label of this sample is uncertain.

The CDR3 DNA is TGCGCCAGCAGAGGACAGGGGAGGTCCGGGGAGCTGTTTTTT. It translates to CASRGQGRSGELFF. This rearrangement joins TRBV10-1 to TRBJ2-2, with 9 positions matching TRBD1. V gave up 6 bases and J gave up 6 bases; unmatched junction bases: 5. The CDR3 is 14 amino acids. Germline V lookup: CDR1 WNHNN, CDR2 SYGVQD (reference sequence).